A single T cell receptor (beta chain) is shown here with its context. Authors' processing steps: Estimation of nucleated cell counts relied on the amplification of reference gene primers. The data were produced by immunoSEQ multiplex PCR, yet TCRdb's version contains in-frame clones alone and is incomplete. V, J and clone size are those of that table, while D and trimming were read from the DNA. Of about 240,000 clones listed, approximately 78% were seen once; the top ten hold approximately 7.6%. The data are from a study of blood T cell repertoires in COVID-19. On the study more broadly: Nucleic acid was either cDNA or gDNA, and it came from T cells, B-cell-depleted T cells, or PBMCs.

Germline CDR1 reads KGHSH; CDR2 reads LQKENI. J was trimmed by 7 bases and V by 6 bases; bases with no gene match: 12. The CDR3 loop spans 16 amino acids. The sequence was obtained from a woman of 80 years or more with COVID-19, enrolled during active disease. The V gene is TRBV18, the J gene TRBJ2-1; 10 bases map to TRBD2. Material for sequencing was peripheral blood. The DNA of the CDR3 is TGTGCCAGCTCTCAAATAGCGGGAGGTGCTGGAAATGAGCAGTTCTTC. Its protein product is CASSQIAGGAGNEQFF.